The 11 T cell receptor beta chains listed next were all sequenced from one sample in a study of identifying expanded T cells in peripheral blood. Assay used: immunoSEQ multiplex PCR; TCRdb lists only in-frame clones, some missing. Of under 150,000 clones listed, 86% are singletons. What was sequenced was blood. These receptors were obtained from a person aged 18 to 69 in good health.

The V call is TRBV5-1, the J call TRBJ2-1; D is unresolved. V lost 0 bases and J 0 bases, leaving 7 bases between the germline ends. Germline V gene lookup returns CDR1 SGHRS and CDR2 YFSETQ. There are 15 residues in the CDR3. Here the CDR3 reads CASSLVASSYNEQFF. In DNA form, the CDR3 reads TGCGCCAGCAGCTTGGTCGCGAGCTCCTACAATGAGCAGTTCTTC.

This clone was counted only a few times. The chain combines TRBV6-1 with TRBJ1-2, with 7 bases that match TRBD1. Trimming took 3 bases from V and 10 from J; bases not matched to a gene: 14. The CDR3 has 15 residues. The germline V gene encodes CDR1 MNHNS and CDR2 SASEGT. CDR3 sequence (DNA): TGTGCCAGCAGTGATTTTGTTCAGGGGGAGGAAGTCTACACCTTC. Protein: CASSDFVQGEEVYTF.

This chain links TRBV15 with TRBJ2-1, with 9 bases matching TRBD1. V trimming: 1 base; J trimming: 7 bases; junction bases outside the gene matches: 8. CDR1 LNHNV and CDR2 YYDKDF come from the germline V gene (reference sequence). This CDR3 is 16 amino acids long. The DNA of the CDR3 is TGTGCCACCAGCAGAGTTACAGGACAGGGGTGGAATGAGCAGTTCTTC. Its protein product is CATSRVTGQGWNEQFF.

The rearrangement links TRBV2 to TRBJ2-2; D is undetermined. CDR1 and CDR2 from the germline V gene are SNHLY and FYNNEI. V lost 3 bases to trimming and J lost 7 bases, with 3 bases between them. This CDR3 is built from 11 residues. CDR3 amino acids: CASSEGGELFF. DNA of the CDR3: TGTGCCAGCAGTGAGGGCGGGGAGCTGTTTTTT.

This chain joins TRBV7-6 and TRBJ1-2; the D gene is possibly TRBD1 (6 bases). V was clipped by 5 bases and J by 8 bases, with 24 bases between them. The CDR3 extends over 16 amino acids. Germline values: CDR1 SGHVS, CDR2 FNYEAQ. The CDR3 nucleotides read TGTGCCAGCAGCCAAGGTATCGGGGGCCTCCAGAGGGGCTACACCTTC. As protein: CASSQGIGGLQRGYTF.

The chain has TRBV6-6 and TRBJ2-5; D unresolved. The CDR3 spans 13 residues. Germline V lookup: CDR1 MNHNY, CDR2 SVGAGI (reference sequence). The CDR3 region is CATASDPRETQYF. The CDR3 nucleotides read TGTGCAACTGCGTCGGACCCGAGGGAGACCCAGTACTTC.

The rearrangement uses TRBV6-1 and TRBJ2-3; D is ambiguous. CDR3 length: 14 amino acids. The germline gives CDR1 MNHNS, CDR2 SASEGT. V lost 6 bases, J lost 0 bases, and 10 bases lay in between. The CDR3 nucleotides read TGTGCCAGCAGAAGACTGGGGAGCACAGATACGCAGTATTTT. It codes for CASRRLGSTDTQYF.

The chain recombines TRBV7-2 with TRBJ2-1; 8 bases are shared with TRBD1. Unmatched junction bases numbered 8, after V lost 8 bases and J lost 8 bases. CDR3 length equals 13 residues. The germline CDR1 and CDR2 sequences are SGHTA and FQGNSA. The CDR3 reads CASGNRGWDEQFF. The CDR3, as DNA: TGTGCCAGCGGCAACAGGGGGTGGGATGAGCAGTTCTTC.

This clone turned up a few times. The rearrangement links TRBV28 to TRBJ1-5; D is uncertain. Germline V gene data show CDR1 as MDHEN and CDR2 as SYDVKM. Between the trimmed V and J ends, which lost 2 bases and 5 bases, there was a span of 7 bases. The CDR3 extends over 13 amino acids. CDR3 in DNA: TGTGCCAGCAGTTTAATTCGGGATCAGCCCCAGCATTTT. This sequence encodes CASSLIRDQPQHF.

This clone was seen more than once but under ten times. The chain carries TRBV28 and TRBJ2-4, with 7 bases identical to TRBD1. J lost 7 bases, V lost 3 bases, and 6 bases had no gene match. Germline CDR1 reads MDHEN; CDR2 reads SYDVKM. The CDR3 has 14 residues. CDR3 nucleotide sequence: TGTGCCAGCAGTTTGGGGGACAGAGGCAACATTCAGTACTTC. This gives the protein CASSLGDRGNIQYF.

The chain has TRBV5-1 and TRBJ2-1; perhaps TRBD2 as D (5 bases). Germline V lookup: CDR1 SGHRS, CDR2 YFSETQ. This CDR3 comprises 11 residues. Between the trimmed V and J ends, which lost 7 bases and 3 bases, there was a span of 5 bases. The DNA for the CDR3 is TGCGCCAGCCGGGACTACAATGAGCAGTTCTTC. Translated, it gives CASRDYNEQFF.